These 30 T cell receptor beta chains came from one sample sequenced in a study of blood T cell repertoires in COVID-19. Clones were read by immunoSEQ multiplex PCR, and TCRdb kept only the in-frame ones, dropping some. Among hundreds of thousands of clones listed, just under 90% were seen once. Sequenced sample: peripheral blood. These receptors all stem from a woman between 18 and 30 years old with acute or convalescent COVID-19.

The genes are TRBV9 and TRBJ2-2; 10 bases are shared with TRBD1. The CDR3 extends over 21 amino acids. Per germline, CDR1 SGDLS and CDR2 YYNGEE. The V segment lost 4 bases and the J segment 3 bases; nucleotides outside the gene matches: 21. The DNA for the CDR3 is TGTGCCAGCAGCCATTCTTCCCGGGACAGGGGTCATGATTACTACACCGGGGAGCTGTTTTTT. It codes for CASSHSSRDRGHDYYTGELFF.

V usage is TRBV3-1 (or the pseudogene TRBV3-2) and J usage is TRBJ1-3, with D perhaps matching TRBD1 (6 bases). V dropped 4 bases and J dropped 12 bases, with 13 bases sitting between them. Per the germline V gene, CDR1 is LGHDT and CDR2 is YNNKEL (reference sequence). The CDR3 totals 12 residues. CDR3 protein: CASSPTGLLIYF. Here the CDR3 DNA reads TGTGCCAGCAGCCCAACAGGGCTGCTCATATATTTT.

The sample holds one count of this clone. This chain connects TRBV27 to TRBJ2-1; 8 bases match TRBD1. This CDR3 has 16 amino acids. Germline assignment: CDR1 MNHEY and CDR2 SMNVEV (reference sequence). V trimming: 4 bases; J trimming: 4 bases; junction bases outside the gene matches: 9. The CDR3: CASSSVGTGTYNEQFF. The CDR3 DNA sequence: TGTGCCAGCAGTTCGGTAGGGACAGGAACTTACAATGAGCAGTTCTTC.

This clone is a singleton in its sample. V is TRBV28 and J is TRBJ2-1; 9 nucleotides align to TRBD1. The CDR3 spans 18 residues. The germline V gene encodes CDR1 MDHEN and CDR2 SYDVKM. V shed 6 bases and J 0 bases; nucleotides not matched to a gene: 12. The CDR3 region is CASSPGTGRKNSYNEQFF. In nucleotides, the CDR3 is TGTGCCAGCAGCCCCGGGACAGGGAGAAAGAACTCCTACAATGAGCAGTTCTTC.

The V call is TRBV28, the J call TRBJ2-7, with a possible D match to TRBD1 (5 bases). The germline V gene encodes CDR1 MDHEN and CDR2 SYDVKM. The CDR3 loop spans 13 amino acids. The CDR3 region is CAVSRKGYYEQYF. CDR3 DNA: TGTGCTGTTAGTAGGAAGGGGTACTACGAGCAGTACTTC.

The chain is built from TRBV19 and TRBJ1-4; no clear D gene. In germline, CDR1 is LNHDA, CDR2 SQIVND (reference sequence). The CDR3 loop spans 15 amino acids. Trimming removed 0 bases from V and 5 bases from J, with 10 bases in between. The CDR3 here is CASSIDSTENEKLFF. The CDR3 DNA is TGTGCCAGTAGTATAGATTCGACTGAGAATGAAAAACTGTTTTTT.

This sequence joins TRBV3-1 (or the pseudogene TRBV3-2) and TRBJ1-2; maybe TRBD1 (5 bases). The CDR3 contains 12 residues. Germline CDR1 is LGHDT and CDR2 is YNNKEL (reference sequence). V was pared by 4 bases and J by 10 bases, with 13 bases between. DNA of the CDR3: TGTGCCAGCAGCCCCAGCGGGGGAGACTACACCTTC. It translates to CASSPSGGDYTF.

The rearrangement uses TRBV27 and TRBJ1-2, with a possible D match to TRBD1 (6 bases). This CDR3 comprises 15 residues. Deletions cut 2 bases from V and 4 bases from J, with 14 bases between. Germline CDR1 reads MNHEY; CDR2 reads SMNVEV (reference sequence). For the CDR3, the DNA is TGTGCCAGCAGTTTAGGGACAAGCAACAGCTATGGCTACACCTTC. Translation: CASSLGTSNSYGYTF.

This clone was counted a single time. The chain links TRBV19 to TRBJ2-4, with D possibly matching TRBD1 (5 bases). Germline V lookup: CDR1 LNHDA, CDR2 SQIVND (reference sequence). The length of the CDR3 is 17 residues. Trimming took 0 bases from V and 1 from J, leaving 13 bases between them. CDR3 DNA: TGTGCCAGTAGTATAGAAGATAGGGCAGGGGCCAAAAACATTCAGTACTTC. It specifies CASSIEDRAGAKNIQYF. Based on the CDR3 plus reference TRBV19 and TRBJ2-4, the full variable domain is DGGITQSPKYLFRKEGQNVTLSCEQNLNHDAMYWYRQDPGQGLRLIYYSQIVNDFQKGDIAEGYSVSREKKESFPLTVTSAQKNPTAFYLCASSIEDRAGAKNIQYFGAGTRLSVL.

CDR3 in DNA: TGTGCCAGCAGCTTAGGTAGCCTCACCTACGAGCAGTACTTC. Translating it yields CASSLGSLTYEQYF. J is TRBJ2-7 and V is TRBV7-9; D unclear. V lost 1 base, J lost 2 bases, and 9 bases lay in between. This CDR3 spans 14 amino acids. Germline V CDR1 and CDR2: SEHNR, FQNEAQ (reference sequence).

The chain joins TRBV2 to TRBJ1-3; 11 bases agree with TRBD1. J lost 6 bases, V lost 5 bases, and 3 bases had no gene match. Per germline, CDR1 SNHLY and CDR2 FYNNEI. The CDR3 runs 14 residues. CDR3 sequence reads: CASSLGQGVNTIYF. CDR3 coding DNA: TGTGCCAGCAGTTTGGGACAGGGGGTAAACACCATATATTTT. The complete variable domain, with remaining parts taken from reference TRBV2 and TRBJ1-3, reads EPEVTQTPSHQVTQMGQEVILRCVPISNHLYFYWYRQILGQKVEFLVSFYNNEISEKSEIFDDQFSVERPDGSNFTLKIRSTKLEDSAMYFCASSLGQGVNTIYFGEGSWLTVV.

J is TRBJ2-1 and V is TRBV6-5; D remains unclear. V was clipped by 5 bases and J by 4 bases, with 15 bases between them. Germline V lookup: CDR1 MNHEY, CDR2 SVGAGI. The CDR3 length is 15 residues. CDR3 bases: TGTGCCAGCAGTATGAGTGGGCAGATATACAATGAGCAGTTCTTC. This sequence encodes CASSMSGQIYNEQFF.

The chain couples TRBV3-1 (or the pseudogene TRBV3-2) to TRBJ2-4; 7 bases are shared with TRBD1. The CDR3 contains 17 residues. The germline gives CDR1 LGHDT, CDR2 YNNKEL (reference sequence). V lost 5 bases, J lost 4 bases, and 14 bases stayed unmatched. CDR3 in amino acids: CASSYRGPRDSKNIQYF. In DNA form, the CDR3 reads TGTGCCAGCAGCTACCGCGGCCCACGGGACAGTAAAAACATTCAGTACTTC.

The CDR3 loop reads CASSQSGGLGYGYTF. DNA for the CDR3: TGCGCCAGCAGCCAATCCGGGGGGCTGGGCTATGGCTACACCTTC. The chain combines TRBV4-1 with TRBJ1-2, with D possibly TRBD1 on 6 matching bases. The CDR3 consists of 15 residues. The germline V and J ends were trimmed by 2 bases and 4 bases, with 14 bases remaining between them. Germline V gene lookup returns CDR1 MGHRA and CDR2 YSYEKL.

This chain joins TRBV6-6 and TRBJ1-2; the match to TRBD1 covers 7 bases. The germline V gene encodes CDR1 MNHNY and CDR2 SVGAGI (reference sequence). After removal of 7 bases from V and 3 bases from J, the junction contained 11 bases not matched to a gene. The CDR3 length is 15 residues. The CDR3 nucleotides are TGTGCCAGCAACATACCCCGGCAGGGGGACTATGGCTACACCTTC. Its translation: CASNIPRQGDYGYTF.

This sequence joins TRBV5-1 and TRBJ1-2, with D possibly matching TRBD1 (6 bases). The CDR3 consists of 15 residues. Per germline, CDR1 SGHRS and CDR2 YFSETQ. Trimming took off 0 bases at V and 3 bases at J, with 12 bases between the two ends. The CDR3 sequence: CASSLVGGLDYGYTF. CDR3 coding DNA: TGCGCCAGCAGCTTGGTGGGGGGGCTAGACTATGGCTACACCTTC.

The chain recombines TRBV24-1 with TRBJ1-2, with 9 bases fitting TRBD1. V gave up 4 bases and J gave up 3 bases; unmatched junction bases: 8. Germline CDR1 and CDR2: KGHDR and SFDVKD. The CDR3 has 16 amino acids. For the CDR3, the DNA is TGTGCCACCAGTGAGGGGGGTTGGACAGGGGACTATGGCTACACCTTC. It yields the protein CATSEGGWTGDYGYTF.

This rearrangement joins TRBV15 to TRBJ1-5; 7 bases align to TRBD1. With 3 bases clipped from V and 7 bases from J, the junction kept 6 bases outside the gene matches. This CDR3 is built from 14 residues. CDR1 LNHNV and CDR2 YYDKDF come from the germline V gene (reference sequence). The CDR3 DNA reads TGTGCCACCAGCAGGGAAGGGGGCCGGCAGCCCCAGCATTTT. This codes for CATSREGGRQPQHF.

V is TRBV7-9 and J is TRBJ1-6; 9 nucleotides line up with TRBD1. Germline V lookup: CDR1 SEHNR, CDR2 FQNEAQ (reference sequence). CDR3 length: 15 amino acids. The V segment lost 5 bases and the J segment 8 bases; nucleotides outside the gene matches: 7. The CDR3 loop is CASSELTGGHSPLHF. DNA of the CDR3: TGTGCCAGCAGCGAATTGACAGGGGGTCATTCACCCCTCCACTTT.

The chain couples TRBV7-3 to TRBJ1-1; tentative D call: TRBD1 (6 bases). The CDR3 is 13 amino acids. Between the trimmed V and J ends, which lost 5 bases and 11 bases, there was a span of 18 bases. The germline V gene encodes CDR1 SGHTA and CDR2 FQGTGA. The CDR3: CASSPGTPGGAFF. CDR3 nucleotides: TGTGCCAGCAGCCCAGGGACACCGGGAGGGGCTTTCTTT.

The chain has TRBV6-5 and TRBJ1-6; D is unresolved. The CDR3 totals 13 residues. Per the germline V gene, CDR1 is MNHEY and CDR2 is SVGAGI. V gave up 6 bases and J gave up 8 bases, with 11 bases separating them. The CDR3 loop is CASRENSYSPLHF. The CDR3 region has the DNA TGTGCCAGCAGGGAGAACTCCTATTCACCCCTCCACTTT.

In nucleotides, the CDR3 is TGTGCCACCAGCTGGGGCCCCCTCAATGAGCAGTTCTTC. Protein product: CATSWGPLNEQFF. The V and J genes are TRBV15 and TRBJ2-1; D may be TRBD1 (5 bases). CDR3 length: 13 amino acids. Trimming shortened V by 5 bases and J by 6 bases, and 11 bases separated the two germline ends. Germline CDR1 reads LNHNV; CDR2 reads YYDKDF (reference sequence).

The CDR3 DNA follows: TGTGCCAGTAGCCTCGGGACAGTGTGGACTGAAGCTTTCTTT. The encoded protein is CASSLGTVWTEAFF. The rearrangement links TRBV19 to TRBJ1-1; TRBD1 agrees at 7 bases. This CDR3 region has 14 residues. The V gene end was trimmed by 6 bases and the J gene end by 5 bases; junction bases not matched to a gene: 9. Germline V gene data show CDR1 as LNHDA and CDR2 as SQIVND (reference sequence).

The rearrangement links TRBV6-4 to TRBJ2-1; tentative D call: TRBD2 (6 bases). Trimming removed 2 bases at V and 9 bases at J, with 14 bases between. Germline V CDR1 and CDR2: MRHNA, SNTAGT. The CDR3 spans 14 residues. CDR3 nucleotides: TGTGCCAGCAGTGACGGAGGGGCTGGAGGTGAGCAGTTCTTC. It yields the protein CASSDGGAGGEQFF.

V and J are TRBV19 and TRBJ2-7, with a tentative D call TRBD2 (7 bases). V lost 3 bases and J lost 2, with 14 bases in between. The CDR3 has 15 residues. Germline V gene data show CDR1 as LNHDA and CDR2 as SQIVND (reference sequence). The CDR3 DNA is TGTGCCAGTAGTATCCAGGACGGGGGGCCCTACGAGCAGTACTTC. Translated: CASSIQDGGPYEQYF.

The J gene is TRBJ1-1, the V gene TRBV2; maybe TRBD1 (5 bases). The CDR3 has 14 residues. Trimming pared 2 bases from V and 3 bases from J, leaving 10 bases between. Germline CDR1 and CDR2: SNHLY and FYNNEI. The CDR3: CASSESGPYTEAFF. The CDR3 bases are TGTGCCAGCAGTGAATCAGGGCCTTACACTGAAGCTTTCTTT.

The chain uses TRBV20-1 and TRBJ2-5; D may be TRBD1 (5 bases). This CDR3 is 15 amino acids long. The V end lost 3 bases, the J end lost 4 bases, and 18 bases lay between the germline ends. Germline CDR1 is DFQATT and CDR2 is SNEGSKA (reference sequence). The CDR3 loop is CSASVGLGIVETQYF. The DNA of the CDR3 is TGCAGTGCTAGTGTGGGGCTGGGGATTGTAGAGACCCAGTACTTC.

This clone occurred a few times. V gene TRBV14 combines with J gene TRBJ1-1; maybe TRBD1 (5 bases). Trimming left V 5 bases short and J 8 bases short, with 21 bases between. CDR3 length equals 15 residues. CDR1 is SGHDN, CDR2 FVKESK, per germline. The CDR3 spells CASSGAGGYRREAFF. CDR3 in DNA: TGTGCCAGCAGCGGCGCGGGGGGTTACCGGCGGGAAGCTTTCTTT.

Comments on this clone: The sample carries other DNA sequences with the same CDR3. The V and J genes are TRBV5-4 and TRBJ1-2, with 9 bases aligning to TRBD1. The V segment lost 2 bases and the J segment 5 bases; nucleotides outside the gene matches: 4. The CDR3 length is 14 residues. CDR1 SGHNT and CDR2 YYREEE come from the germline V gene (reference sequence). CDR3 DNA sequence: TGTGCCAGCAGCTTACAGGGGGCGGGTTATGGCTACACCTTC. It codes for CASSLQGAGYGYTF.

Here the CDR3 reads CASSQVTTRNTEAFF. In DNA, the CDR3 is TGTGCCAGCAGCCAAGTGACTACTCGAAACACTGAAGCTTTCTTT. V is TRBV3-1 (or the pseudogene TRBV3-2) and J is TRBJ1-1; D is undetermined. V was trimmed by 1 base and J by 2 bases, leaving 11 bases between them. Germline V gene lookup returns CDR1 LGHDT and CDR2 YNNKEL (reference sequence). There are 15 residues in the CDR3.